Listed below are T cell receptor beta chains from one sample, sequenced in a study of blood T cell repertoires in COVID-19. TCRdb keeps only in-frame clones here, not all; method: immunoSEQ multiplex PCR. Of 270,000 or so clones in the sample, 86% were seen once. Sequencing was done on a sample of peripheral blood. The receptor source for this set is a woman aged 30 to 39 with active or convalescent COVID-19. Both conserved end residues are part of each CDR3. The D gene is left open where the match is weak. Size is stated for part of the rows, as once, few or many counts, or as a class when the clone is expanded.

j_call: TRBJ2-5
v_call: TRBV7-3
clone_size: NA
d_call: TRBD1
cdr3_nt: TGTGCCAGCAGCCTGACAGGGGGCGCGTCGGGGGAGACCCAGTACTTC
cdr3_aa: CASSLTGGASGETQYF

j_call: TRBJ1-2
v_call: TRBV7-3
clone_size: once
d_call: TRBD1
cdr3_nt: TGTGCCAGCAGCCCCTCTAGGGGGCAAACGTATGGCTACACCTTC
cdr3_aa: CASSPSRGQTYGYTF

j_call: TRBJ1-1
v_call: TRBV6-5
clone_size: NA
d_call: NA
cdr3_nt: TGTGCCAGCAGGACGGACAGACTGGGTGATAGGATCGGATTCTTT
cdr3_aa: CASRTDRLGDRIGFF

j_call: TRBJ2-1
v_call: TRBV7-3
clone_size: NA
d_call: TRBD1
cdr3_nt: TGTGCCAGCAGCCCCGGACAGGGGGAGGGCAATGAGCAGTTCTTC
cdr3_aa: CASSPGQGEGNEQFF

j_call: TRBJ1-6
v_call: TRBV6-1
clone_size: NA
d_call: TRBD1
cdr3_nt: TGTGCCAGCAGTGAGGGACAGGGCGGTAATTCACCCCTCCACTTT
cdr3_aa: CASSEGQGGNSPLHF

j_call: TRBJ2-7
v_call: TRBV4-2
clone_size: NA
d_call: NA
cdr3_nt: TGTGCCAGCAGCCAAGGGTATTATCAGGGCGAGCAGTACTTC
cdr3_aa: CASSQGYYQGEQYF

j_call: TRBJ2-7
v_call: TRBV19
clone_size: NA
d_call: NA
cdr3_nt: TGTGCCAGTAGTATAGCCTCCCCAGGGACTGTCAAGACCTACGAGCAGTACTTC
cdr3_aa: CASSIASPGTVKTYEQYF

j_call: TRBJ2-3
v_call: TRBV5-1
clone_size: NA
d_call: TRBD2
cdr3_nt: TGCGCCAGCAGCTTCGCGGGGGGCGGAGATACGCAGTATTTT
cdr3_aa: CASSFAGGGDTQYF

j_call: TRBJ2-6
v_call: TRBV18
clone_size: NA
d_call: TRBD1
cdr3_nt: TGTGCCAGCTCTCTATTTGGCCCGGGACAGGCCTCTTTTGGGGCCAACGTCCTGACTTTC
cdr3_aa: CASSLFGPGQASFGANVLTF

j_call: TRBJ2-5
v_call: TRBV15
clone_size: NA
d_call: TRBD1
cdr3_nt: TGTGCCACCAGCAGAGATCAGGGGGCAGTAGAGACCCAGTACTTC
cdr3_aa: CATSRDQGAVETQYF

j_call: TRBJ1-6
v_call: TRBV4-2
clone_size: NA
d_call: TRBD1
cdr3_nt: TGTGCCAGCAGTCCGGGACAGCGCCTTCTTAATTCACCCCTCCACTTT
cdr3_aa: CASSPGQRLLNSPLHF

j_call: TRBJ2-1
v_call: TRBV6-2/TRBV6-3
clone_size: NA
d_call: TRBD2
cdr3_nt: TGTGCCAGCAGTTACCCCTCATGGGGGGGGGACTACAATGAGCAGTTCTTC
cdr3_aa: CASSYPSWGGDYNEQFF

j_call: TRBJ2-1
v_call: TRBV27
clone_size: NA
d_call: TRBD1
cdr3_nt: TGTGCCAGCATAGCGTCCGGGACAGATTTAGATGAGCAGTTCTTC
cdr3_aa: CASIASGTDLDEQFF

j_call: TRBJ1-2
v_call: TRBV29-1
clone_size: NA
d_call: NA
cdr3_nt: TGCAGCGTTAAATGGGGCTCTAACTATGGCTACACCTTC
cdr3_aa: CSVKWGSNYGYTF

j_call: TRBJ2-5
v_call: TRBV9
clone_size: NA
d_call: TRBD1
cdr3_nt: TGTGCCAGCAGCGGGGGACAGGGGGAATGGAAGACCCAGTACTTC
cdr3_aa: CASSGGQGEWKTQYF

j_call: TRBJ2-5
v_call: TRBV7-8
clone_size: once
d_call: TRBD1
cdr3_nt: TGTGCCAGCAGTCCCGGGACAGGGAGGGAGACCCAGTACTTC
cdr3_aa: CASSPGTGRETQYF

j_call: TRBJ2-7
v_call: TRBV2
clone_size: NA
d_call: NA
cdr3_nt: TGTGCCAGCAGGGAGAATAGCTTGATGGGCTACGAGCAGTACTTC
cdr3_aa: CASRENSLMGYEQYF

j_call: TRBJ1-4
v_call: TRBV4-2
clone_size: NA
d_call: NA
cdr3_nt: TGTGCCAGCAGCCGGGAACAGGGTAATGAAAAACTGTTTTTT
cdr3_aa: CASSREQGNEKLFF

j_call: TRBJ2-1
v_call: TRBV19
clone_size: NA
d_call: TRBD1
cdr3_nt: TGTGCCAGTAGTATCCAGACAGGGTCGTTGGGGAATGAGCAGTTCTTC
cdr3_aa: CASSIQTGSLGNEQFF

j_call: TRBJ1-2
v_call: TRBV2
clone_size: NA
d_call: TRBD1
cdr3_nt: TGTGCCAGCAGTGAAGGACAGGGGATCTTCTATGGCTACACCTTC
cdr3_aa: CASSEGQGIFYGYTF

j_call: TRBJ2-7
v_call: TRBV7-2
clone_size: NA
d_call: NA
cdr3_nt: TGTGCCAGCAGCTTAACGGCAGGGTTTGACGCCTACGAGCAGTACTTC
cdr3_aa: CASSLTAGFDAYEQYF

j_call: TRBJ2-3
v_call: TRBV3-1/TRBV3-2
clone_size: once
d_call: TRBD2
cdr3_nt: TGTGCCAGCAGCCAAGATCGCACTAGCGGAATCACAGATACGCAGTATTTT
cdr3_aa: CASSQDRTSGITDTQYF

j_call: TRBJ1-1
v_call: TRBV29-1
clone_size: NA
d_call: TRBD1
cdr3_nt: TGCAGCGCACCCCAGGGGGCCACGAACACTGAAGCTTTCTTT
cdr3_aa: CSAPQGATNTEAFF

j_call: TRBJ2-7
v_call: TRBV6-2/TRBV6-3
clone_size: once
d_call: NA
cdr3_nt: TGTGCCAGCAGTCCACGGGTGCGGGAGCAGTACTTC
cdr3_aa: CASSPRVREQYF

j_call: TRBJ2-6
v_call: TRBV9
clone_size: NA
d_call: NA
cdr3_nt: TGTGCCAGCAGCGTCGGGGGTTCTGGGGCCAACGTCCTGACTTTC
cdr3_aa: CASSVGGSGANVLTF

j_call: TRBJ2-5
v_call: TRBV11-1
clone_size: NA
d_call: TRBD1
cdr3_nt: TGTGCCAGCAGCTCCCGGGACAGGGTAATGGAGACCCAGTACTTC
cdr3_aa: CASSSRDRVMETQYF

j_call: TRBJ1-5
v_call: TRBV27
clone_size: NA
d_call: NA
cdr3_nt: TGTGCCATCGGGGGGAGCAATCAGCCCCAGCATTTT
cdr3_aa: CAIGGSNQPQHF

j_call: TRBJ1-2
v_call: TRBV2
clone_size: NA
d_call: NA
cdr3_nt: TGTGCCAGCACCCCCGGTCGCTACACCTTC
cdr3_aa: CASTPGRYTF

j_call: TRBJ2-7
v_call: TRBV5-1
clone_size: NA
d_call: TRBD1
cdr3_nt: TGCGCCAGCAGCTTGGTGCCGGGACAGCCCGAGCAGTACTTC
cdr3_aa: CASSLVPGQPEQYF

j_call: TRBJ2-3
v_call: TRBV7-9
clone_size: NA
d_call: TRBD2
cdr3_nt: TGTGCCAGCAGCTTAGGCGGGGGGGGCTCCCTTCCTAGCACAGATACGCAGTATTTT
cdr3_aa: CASSLGGGGSLPSTDTQYF

j_call: TRBJ1-6
v_call: TRBV19
clone_size: few
d_call: NA
cdr3_nt: TGTGCCAGCAACAGCCTTTTCAATTCACCCCTCCACTTT
cdr3_aa: CASNSLFNSPLHF

j_call: TRBJ1-2
v_call: TRBV6-5
clone_size: NA
d_call: NA
cdr3_nt: TGTGCCAGCAGAAGAGACAGGACCGCTAACTATGGCTACACCTTC
cdr3_aa: CASRRDRTANYGYTF

j_call: TRBJ2-7
v_call: TRBV19
clone_size: NA
d_call: TRBD1
cdr3_nt: TGTGCCAGTAGTGCTCGACAGGGCCGGCCCAGCGAGCAGTACTTC
cdr3_aa: CASSARQGRPSEQYF

j_call: TRBJ1-2
v_call: TRBV12-3/TRBV12-4
clone_size: few
d_call: NA
cdr3_nt: TGTGCCAGCAGTCCCCCCGGTGGAGATGGCTACACCTTC
cdr3_aa: CASSPPGGDGYTF

j_call: TRBJ1-1
v_call: TRBV18
clone_size: NA
d_call: TRBD1
cdr3_nt: TGTGCCAGCTCAGCGGACAGGAGCACTGAAGCTTTCTTT
cdr3_aa: CASSADRSTEAFF

j_call: TRBJ2-4
v_call: TRBV9
clone_size: once
d_call: NA
cdr3_nt: TGTGCCAGCAGCTCGGGACAAGCCAAAAACATTCAGTACTTC
cdr3_aa: CASSSGQAKNIQYF

j_call: TRBJ2-5
v_call: TRBV4-1
clone_size: NA
d_call: NA
cdr3_nt: TGCGCCAGCAGCCAAGATGGTGACTCCCCACAAGAGACCCAGTACTTC
cdr3_aa: CASSQDGDSPQETQYF

j_call: TRBJ1-2
v_call: TRBV28
clone_size: NA
d_call: NA
cdr3_nt: TGTGCCAGCAGGATGGTGGGGGGGTCATATGGCTACACCTTC
cdr3_aa: CASRMVGGSYGYTF

j_call: TRBJ1-2
v_call: TRBV9
clone_size: NA
d_call: TRBD1
cdr3_nt: TGTGCCAGCAGCCCCTGGGACAGGGGACATGGCTACACCTTC
cdr3_aa: CASSPWDRGHGYTF

j_call: TRBJ2-1
v_call: TRBV20-1
clone_size: NA
d_call: NA
cdr3_nt: TGCAGTGCTAGTGGAGGGGGGGTAAGGGAGCAGTTCTTC
cdr3_aa: CSASGGGVREQFF

j_call: TRBJ1-6
v_call: TRBV6-2/TRBV6-3
clone_size: NA
d_call: NA
cdr3_nt: TGTGCCAGCAGTTACTTTTTCGGCGACATCCTCGCCAATTCACCCCTCCACTTT
cdr3_aa: CASSYFFGDILANSPLHF

j_call: TRBJ2-3
v_call: TRBV7-6
clone_size: NA
d_call: TRBD2
cdr3_nt: TGTGCCAGCAGCTATAGCGGGAGCACAGATACGCAGTATTTT
cdr3_aa: CASSYSGSTDTQYF

j_call: TRBJ2-5
v_call: TRBV5-4
clone_size: NA
d_call: NA
cdr3_nt: TGTGCCAGCAGCTTAGCGACCCAAGAGACCCAGTACTTC
cdr3_aa: CASSLATQETQYF

j_call: TRBJ1-6
v_call: TRBV7-8
clone_size: NA
d_call: TRBD1
cdr3_nt: TGTGCCAGCAGCACACCGACCACAGGGGCGGATTCACCCCTCCACTTT
cdr3_aa: CASSTPTTGADSPLHF

j_call: TRBJ1-4
v_call: TRBV19
clone_size: NA
d_call: NA
cdr3_nt: TGTGCCAGTAGTATGGGGACTGGAGGGAATGAAAAACTGTTTTTT
cdr3_aa: CASSMGTGGNEKLFF